The 27 T cell receptor beta chains given below trace back to one sample, sequenced in a study of monozygotic twins with inflammatory bowel disease. TCRdb reanalyzed the 5' RACE reads and collapses them to one entry per CDR3 protein, without DNA. The sample table sets out 150,000 to 200,000 distinct CDR3 sequences. Specimen: blood. The source of these receptors is a human donor with ulcerative colitis or Crohn's disease, or a healthy co-twin of an affected twin (not recorded which).

The chain links TRBV5-1 to TRBJ1-6; no DNA is available, so the TRBD1 call from TCRdb remains unchecked. This CDR3 region has 17 residues. Per germline, CDR1 SGHRS and CDR2 YFSETQ. This CDR3 is CASSRLGTGVQNSPLHF.

The chain is built from TRBV29-1 and TRBJ1-4; checking the TCRdb D call of TRBD1 is not possible without DNA. Looked up from germline, CDR1 is SQVTM and CDR2 is ANQGSEA. The CDR3 spans 14 residues. The CDR3 spells CSVPNPGTNEKLFF.

The gene calls are TRBV15 and TRBJ2-5; TCRdb's assignment of TRBD1 cannot be checked, as there is no DNA. The CDR3 consists of 15 residues. The V gene's germline CDR1 is LNHNV and CDR2 YYDKDF (reference sequence). CDR3 protein: CATSRIQGSQETQYF.

J is TRBJ2-1 and V is TRBV20-1. Germline CDR1 is DFQATT and CDR2 is SNEGSKA (reference sequence). This CDR3 has 12 amino acids. CDR3 in amino acids: CSASDRYREQFF.

The chain uses TRBV7-8 and TRBJ2-3; as DNA is missing, the TRBD2 call by TCRdb cannot be tested. Germline lookup yields CDR1 SGHVS and CDR2 FQNEAQ. The CDR3 extends over 16 amino acids. The CDR3 region is CASSFVTSGSTDTQYF.

The chain joins TRBV11-2 to TRBJ2-5; TCRdb picks TRBD1, but there is no DNA to check that call. This CDR3 region has 14 residues. Germline CDR1 is SGHAT and CDR2 is FQNNGV. Here the CDR3 reads CASSLLGGLETQYF.

CDR3 loop: CASSLHKQDTQYF. The chain recombines TRBV5-4 with TRBJ2-3. The germline V gene has CDR1 SGHNT and CDR2 YYREEE (reference sequence). CDR3 length equals 13 residues. Using reference TRBV5-4 and TRBJ2-3 for the parts outside the CDR3, the full variable domain is ETGVTQSPTHLIKTRGQQVTLRCSSQSGHNTVSWYQQALGQGPQFIFQYYREEENGRGNFPPRFSGLQFPNYSSELNVNALELDDSALYLCASSLHKQDTQYFGPGTRLTVL.

This rearrangement joins TRBV24-1 to TRBJ1-2; checking the TCRdb D call of TRBD1 is not possible without DNA. This CDR3 is built from 16 residues. Germline V lookup: CDR1 KGHDR, CDR2 SFDVKD. This CDR3 reads CATSDADGTVGYGYTF.

The chain combines TRBV3-1 with TRBJ2-4; TCRdb lists TRBD1, though no DNA is available to test this call. From germline, CDR1 is LGHDT and CDR2 YNNKEL (reference sequence). CDR3 length: 14 residues. This CDR3 reads CASSHLTEGGIQYF.

This chain connects TRBV12-3 or TRBV12-4 to TRBJ1-4; TCRdb designates TRBD1, a call that cannot be tested without DNA. The CDR3 contains 14 residues. This CDR3 is CASSPQGANEKLFF.

The chain is built from TRBV3-1 and TRBJ2-5; the TCRdb D gene call, TRBD2, has no DNA to confirm it. Germline V gives CDR1 LGHDT, CDR2 YNNKEL (reference sequence). This CDR3 has 13 amino acids. The chain's CDR3 is CASSRLAQETQYF.

This chain connects TRBV4-2 to TRBJ2-1; TCRdb's D call of TRBD2 is untestable without DNA. CDR1 is LGHNA and CDR2 is YNFKEQ in the germline V gene. The CDR3 runs 17 residues. The CDR3 spells CASSQRTSGISYNEQFF.

The chain uses TRBV2 and TRBJ1-1; TCRdb picks TRBD1, but there is no DNA to check that call. Germline V gene data show CDR1 as SNHLY and CDR2 as FYNNEI. The CDR3 totals 15 residues. The CDR3 is CASSADRGLDTEAFF.

This chain links TRBV28 with TRBJ2-7; TCRdb lists TRBD2, though no DNA is available to test this call. This CDR3 is 15 amino acids long. CDR1 is MDHEN, CDR2 SYDVKM, per germline. The CDR3: CASSSVAGGSYEQYF.

The V call is TRBV20-1, the J call TRBJ2-2. CDR3 size: 14 residues. Germline CDR1 is DFQATT and CDR2 is SNEGSKA (reference sequence). CDR3 residues: CSARGTQNTGELFF.

V usage is TRBV10-3 and J usage is TRBJ1-4; the TRBD1 assignment by TCRdb is unverifiable without DNA. This CDR3 spans 15 amino acids. Looked up from germline, CDR1 is ENHRY and CDR2 is SYGVKD. The CDR3: CAISDGGARGEKLFF.

The chain joins TRBV5-1 to TRBJ2-1. Germline values: CDR1 SGHRS, CDR2 YFSETQ. The CDR3 has 14 amino acids. The CDR3 sequence is CASSRGGQSNEQFF.

This chain links TRBV24-1 with TRBJ2-2; TCRdb designates TRBD1, a call that cannot be tested without DNA. Germline CDR1 KGHDR, CDR2 SFDVKD. This CDR3 spans 16 amino acids. The CDR3 loop reads CATSDHRGRVTGELFF.

This chain uses TRBV19 with TRBJ1-5. CDR3 length: 15 residues. Germline CDR1 LNHDA, CDR2 SQIVND (reference sequence). This chain's CDR3 is CASSISKDGNQPQHF.

J is TRBJ1-1 and V is TRBV9; TCRdb designates TRBD1, a call that cannot be tested without DNA. Germline-derived CDR1 and CDR2 are SGDLS and YYNGEE. The CDR3 has 14 amino acids. The CDR3 loop reads CASSAPMDRGEAFF. Full variable domain (rest looked up from reference TRBV9 and TRBJ1-1): DSGVTQTPKHLITATGQRVTLRCSPRSGDLSVYWYQQSLDQGLQFLIQYYNGEERAKGNILERFSAQQFPDLHSELNLSSLELGDSALYFCASSAPMDRGEAFFGQGTRLTVV.

The chain couples TRBV6-2 or TRBV6-3 to TRBJ2-7. Germline CDR1 is MNHEY and CDR2 is SVGEGT. This CDR3 is built from 14 residues. CDR3 residues: CASSYVQALYEQYF.

V usage is TRBV5-1 and J usage is TRBJ2-5; absent DNA, TCRdb's TRBD1 call cannot be checked. CDR3 size: 13 residues. CDR1 and CDR2 from the germline V gene are SGHRS and YFSETQ. CDR3 amino acids: CASSLGGVETQYF.

This chain connects TRBV27 to TRBJ2-7; TCRdb's D call, TRBD1, is unchecked because there is no DNA. CDR1 is MNHEY, CDR2 SMNVEV, per germline (reference sequence). The CDR3 runs 15 residues. The CDR3 protein is CASKPQGQGGYEQYF.

The chain combines TRBV12-3 or TRBV12-4 with TRBJ1-4. CDR3 length: 14 residues. This CDR3 is CASSLSATNEKLFF.

The chain is built from TRBV20-1 and TRBJ1-1; TCRdb's D call, TRBD1, is unchecked because there is no DNA. There are 14 residues in the CDR3. Germline V gene lookup returns CDR1 DFQATT and CDR2 SNEGSKA (reference sequence). CDR3 loop: CSAYQLGPGTEAFF.

The chain is built from TRBV5-6 and TRBJ2-1; the TCRdb D gene call, TRBD2, has no DNA to confirm it. The CDR3 is 17 residues long. Per the germline V gene, CDR1 is SGHDT and CDR2 is YYEEEE. The chain's CDR3 is CASSQEGASGFNNEQFF.

The chain has TRBV12-3 or TRBV12-4 and TRBJ2-7; TCRdb designates TRBD1, a call that cannot be tested without DNA. This CDR3 is built from 14 residues. The CDR3 here is CASSLEGGNYEQYF.